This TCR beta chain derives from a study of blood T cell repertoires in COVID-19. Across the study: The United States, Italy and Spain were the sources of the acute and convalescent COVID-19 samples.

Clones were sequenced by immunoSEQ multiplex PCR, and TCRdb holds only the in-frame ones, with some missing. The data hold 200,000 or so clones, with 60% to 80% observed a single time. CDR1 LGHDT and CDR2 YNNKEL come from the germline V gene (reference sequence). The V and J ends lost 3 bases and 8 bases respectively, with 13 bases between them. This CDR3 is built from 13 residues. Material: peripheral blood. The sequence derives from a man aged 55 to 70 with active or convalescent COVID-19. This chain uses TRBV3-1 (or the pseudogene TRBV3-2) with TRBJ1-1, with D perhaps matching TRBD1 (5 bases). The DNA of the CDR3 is TGTGCCAGCAGCCAGGGGGGTAGCACCGAAGCTTTCTTT. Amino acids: CASSQGGSTEAFF.